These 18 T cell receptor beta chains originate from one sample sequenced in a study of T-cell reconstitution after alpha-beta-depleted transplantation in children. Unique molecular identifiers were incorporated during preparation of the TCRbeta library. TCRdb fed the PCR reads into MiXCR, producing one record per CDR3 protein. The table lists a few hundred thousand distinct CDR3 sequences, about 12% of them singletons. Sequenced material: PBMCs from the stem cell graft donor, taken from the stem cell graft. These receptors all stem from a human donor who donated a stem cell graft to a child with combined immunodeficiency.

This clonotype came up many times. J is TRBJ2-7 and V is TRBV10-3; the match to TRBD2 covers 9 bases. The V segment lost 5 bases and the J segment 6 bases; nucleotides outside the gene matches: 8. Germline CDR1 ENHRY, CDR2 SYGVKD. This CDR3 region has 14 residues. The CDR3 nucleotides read TGTGCCATCAGTTTAGCGGGAGTTGAGTCCGAGCAGTACTTC. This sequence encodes CAISLAGVESEQYF.

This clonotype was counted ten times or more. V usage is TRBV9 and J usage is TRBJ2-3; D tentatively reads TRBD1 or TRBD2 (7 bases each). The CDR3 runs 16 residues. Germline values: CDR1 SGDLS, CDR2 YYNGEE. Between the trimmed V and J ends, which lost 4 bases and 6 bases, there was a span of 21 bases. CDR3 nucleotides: TGTGCCAGCAGCAAAGGGCCAGGGGGAGGGCCGGATACGCAGTATTTT. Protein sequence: CASSKGPGGGPDTQYF.

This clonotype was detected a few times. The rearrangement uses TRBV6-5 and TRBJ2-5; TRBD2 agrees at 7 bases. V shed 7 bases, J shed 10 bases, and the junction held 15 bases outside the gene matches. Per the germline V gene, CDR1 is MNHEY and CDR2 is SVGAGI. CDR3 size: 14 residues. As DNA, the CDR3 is TGTGCCAGCAACCCGGCGAGAGTAGCGGGCGACCAGTACTTC. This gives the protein CASNPARVAGDQYF.

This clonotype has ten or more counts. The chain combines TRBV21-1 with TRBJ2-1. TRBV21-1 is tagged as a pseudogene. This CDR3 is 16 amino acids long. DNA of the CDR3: TGTGCCAGCAGCAAAGACGAGGAAAGCTCCTACAATGAGCAGTTCTTC. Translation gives CASSKDEESSYNEQFF.

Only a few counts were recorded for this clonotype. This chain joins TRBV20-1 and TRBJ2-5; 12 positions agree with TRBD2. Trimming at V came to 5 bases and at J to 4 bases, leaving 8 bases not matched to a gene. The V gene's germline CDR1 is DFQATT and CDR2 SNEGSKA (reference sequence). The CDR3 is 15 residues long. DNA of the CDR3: TGCAGTGCTCGACTCCCGGGACTAGCGGGAGAGACCCAGTACTTC. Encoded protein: CSARLPGLAGETQYF.

The CDR3 bases are TGTGCCAGCAGCCACGCGGGAGTGGAGACCCAGTACTTC. Translated, it gives CASSHAGVETQYF. The genes are TRBV3-1 and TRBJ2-5; 7 nucleotides align to TRBD2. The ends lost 3 bases at V and 5 bases at J; junction bases unmatched: 3. The germline CDR1 and CDR2 sequences are LGHDT and YNNKEL (reference sequence). The CDR3 has 13 residues.

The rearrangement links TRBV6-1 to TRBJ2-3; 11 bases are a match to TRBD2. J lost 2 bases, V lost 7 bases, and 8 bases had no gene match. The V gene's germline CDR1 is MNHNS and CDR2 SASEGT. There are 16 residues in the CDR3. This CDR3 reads CASTTTSGIITDTQYF. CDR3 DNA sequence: TGTGCCAGCACTACGACTAGCGGGATAATCACAGATACGCAGTATTTT.

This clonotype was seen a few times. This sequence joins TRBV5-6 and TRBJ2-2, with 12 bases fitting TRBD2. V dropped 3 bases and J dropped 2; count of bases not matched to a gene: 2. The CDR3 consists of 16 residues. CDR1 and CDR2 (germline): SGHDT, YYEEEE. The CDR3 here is CASSWGLAGNTGELFF. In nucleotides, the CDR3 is TGTGCCAGCAGCTGGGGACTAGCGGGCAACACCGGGGAGCTGTTTTTT.

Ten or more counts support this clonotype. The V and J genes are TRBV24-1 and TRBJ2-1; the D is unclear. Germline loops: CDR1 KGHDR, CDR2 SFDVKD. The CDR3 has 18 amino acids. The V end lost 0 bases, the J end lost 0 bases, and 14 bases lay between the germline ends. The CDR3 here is CATSDLRPGPFSYNEQFF. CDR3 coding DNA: TGTGCCACCAGTGATTTGCGTCCAGGCCCCTTCTCCTACAATGAGCAGTTCTTC.

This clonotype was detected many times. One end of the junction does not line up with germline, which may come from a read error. The chain's CDR3 is CASSPGTASGNTIYF. The CDR3 nucleotides read TGCGCCAGCAGCCCTGGGACAGCCTCTGGAAACACCATATATTTT. The gene calls are TRBV18 and TRBJ1-3; 7 positions agree with TRBD1. Germline V gene lookup returns CDR1 KGHSH and CDR2 LQKENI. The CDR3 sequence is 15 residues long.

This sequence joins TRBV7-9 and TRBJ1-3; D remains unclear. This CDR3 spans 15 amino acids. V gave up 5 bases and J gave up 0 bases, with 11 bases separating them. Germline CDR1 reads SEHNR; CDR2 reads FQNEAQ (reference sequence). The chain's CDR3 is CASSTGRFSGNTIYF. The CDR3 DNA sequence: TGTGCCAGCAGCACCGGACGGTTCTCTGGAAACACCATATATTTT.

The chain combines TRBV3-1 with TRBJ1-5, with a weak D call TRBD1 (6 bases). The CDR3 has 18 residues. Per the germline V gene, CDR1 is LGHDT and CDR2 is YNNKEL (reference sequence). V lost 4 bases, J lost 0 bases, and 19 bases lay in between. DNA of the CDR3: TGTGCCAGCAGCCTCGGAGGGGGGTCCTTACATAGCAATCAGCCCCAGCATTTT. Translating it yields CASSLGGGSLHSNQPQHF.

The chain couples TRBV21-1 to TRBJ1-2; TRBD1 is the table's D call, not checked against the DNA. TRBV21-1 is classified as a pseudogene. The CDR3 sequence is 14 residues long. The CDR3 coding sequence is TGTGCCAGCAGCCCGGCGGGGACAGATAATGGCTACACCTTC. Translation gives CASSPAGTDNGYTF.

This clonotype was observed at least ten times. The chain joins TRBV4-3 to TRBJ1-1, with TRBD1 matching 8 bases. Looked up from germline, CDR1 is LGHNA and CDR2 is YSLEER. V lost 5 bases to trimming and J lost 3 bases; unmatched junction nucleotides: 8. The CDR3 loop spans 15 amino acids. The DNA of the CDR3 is TGCGCCAGCAGCTCCAGACCGACAGGGGACACTGAAGCTTTCTTT. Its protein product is CASSSRPTGDTEAFF.

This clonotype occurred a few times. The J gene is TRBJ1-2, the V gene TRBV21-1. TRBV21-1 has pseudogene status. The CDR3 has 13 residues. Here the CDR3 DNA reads TGTGCCAGCAGCCTTGGGCAGGACCAAGGCTACACCTTC. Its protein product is CASSLGQDQGYTF.

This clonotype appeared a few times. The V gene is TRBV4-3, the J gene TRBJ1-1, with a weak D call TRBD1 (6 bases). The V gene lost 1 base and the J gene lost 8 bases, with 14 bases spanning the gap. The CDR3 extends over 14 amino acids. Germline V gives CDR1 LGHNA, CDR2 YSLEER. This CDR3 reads CASSQVTGRGEAFF. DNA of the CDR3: TGCGCCAGCAGCCAAGTGACGGGCAGGGGAGAAGCTTTCTTT.

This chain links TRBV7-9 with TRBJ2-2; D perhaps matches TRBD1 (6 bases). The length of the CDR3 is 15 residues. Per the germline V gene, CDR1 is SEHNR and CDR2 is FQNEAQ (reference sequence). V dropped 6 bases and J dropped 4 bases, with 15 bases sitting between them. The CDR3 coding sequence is TGTGCCAGCAGAACAATAGGGGGAGTCACCGGGGAGCTGTTTTTT. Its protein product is CASRTIGGVTGELFF.

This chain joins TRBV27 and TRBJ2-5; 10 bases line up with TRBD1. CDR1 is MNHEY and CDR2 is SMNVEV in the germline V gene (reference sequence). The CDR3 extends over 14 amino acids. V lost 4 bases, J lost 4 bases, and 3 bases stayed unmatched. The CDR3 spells CASSYGTGAETQYF. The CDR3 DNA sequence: TGTGCCAGCAGTTACGGGACAGGGGCAGAGACCCAGTACTTC.